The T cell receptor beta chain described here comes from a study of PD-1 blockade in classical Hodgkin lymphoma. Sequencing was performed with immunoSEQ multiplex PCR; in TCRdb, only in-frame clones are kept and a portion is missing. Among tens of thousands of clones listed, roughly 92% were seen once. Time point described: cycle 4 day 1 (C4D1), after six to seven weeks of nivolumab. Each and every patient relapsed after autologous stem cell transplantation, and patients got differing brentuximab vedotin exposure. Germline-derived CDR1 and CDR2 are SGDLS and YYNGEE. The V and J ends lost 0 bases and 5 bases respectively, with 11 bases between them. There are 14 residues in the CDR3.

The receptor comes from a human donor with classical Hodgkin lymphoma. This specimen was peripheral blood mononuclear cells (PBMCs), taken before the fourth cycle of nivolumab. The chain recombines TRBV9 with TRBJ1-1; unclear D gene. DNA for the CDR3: TGTGCCAGCAGCGTAGGAGGGAAGGTAACTGAAGCTTTCTTT. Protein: CASSVGGKVTEAFF.